This TCR beta chain was recorded in a study of T cells in Graves' hyperthyroidism and ophthalmopathy. Exclusions: uncontrolled infection, other autoimmune disease, pregnancy, lactation. Many counts were recorded for this clonotype. Amplification of TCR beta CDR3 regions was performed using RNA transcripts as template. Using the HTBI primer set, a first-round RT-PCR was run on the TCR CDR3. One entry per CDR3 protein results from TCRdb running MiXCR on the multiplex PCR reads. The sample yields over 200,000 distinct CDR3 sequences, approximately 20% seen once. The clonotype comes from a middle-aged man with Graves' hyperthyroidism. Sequencing was carried out using blood.

This CDR3 reads CASSAQGGDTGELFF. Written as DNA, the CDR3 is TGTGCCAGCAGTGCACAGGGCGGCGACACCGGGGAGCTGTTTTTT. The chain recombines TRBV2 with TRBJ2-2, with TRBD1 as a possible D gene (6 bases). CDR1 and CDR2 from the germline V gene are SNHLY and FYNNEI. The CDR3 runs to 15 residues. The V end was cut by 4 bases, the J end by 3 bases, with 12 bases between.